A single TCR beta chain is shown here with its context. This sample was included in a study of blood T cells in healthy people across ages. Sample-barcoded 5' priming and a J-beta primer mix drove a second PCR of 7 to 11 cycles. Using its own MiXCR run on the 5' RACE reads, TCRdb lists one record per CDR3 protein. The table includes about 1 million distinct CDR3 sequences, around 45% detected once. Looked up from germline, CDR1 is SGDLS and CDR2 is YYNGEE. Deletions cut 2 bases from V and 11 bases from J, with 16 bases between. This CDR3 region has 13 residues. This chain connects TRBV9 to TRBJ2-5; D may match TRBD1 or TRBD2 (5 bases each). This receptor was taken from a woman in her sixties in good health. Sequencing was done on a sample of blood. The CDR3 protein is CASSVSGSREQYF. The CDR3, as DNA: TGTGCCAGCAGCGTTTCAGGGAGCAGGGAGCAGTACTTC.